This TCR beta chain stems from a study of OX40 agonist ivuxolimab in advanced cancers. TCRdb keeps only in-frame clones here, not all; method: immunoSEQ multiplex PCR. The table lists 11,000 to 15,000 clones, more than 85% of them singletons. Study outcomes and limitations: Certain nonresponding patients likewise had low normalized T-cell clonal expansion. The study found among the lowest clonal expansion in partial responders at 0.1-3.0 mg/kg. There were, on average, more expanded clones in CD8+ T cells than in CD4+.

On this clone itself: What it binds is unknown.

Germline loops: CDR1 SQVTM, CDR2 ANQGSEA. The CDR3 consists of 14 residues. V was clipped by 6 bases and J by 1 base, with 16 bases between them. The TCR sequence derives from an adult with an advanced solid tumor such as melanoma, head and neck, liver or kidney cancer. This sequence joins TRBV29-1 and TRBJ2-7, with D possibly being TRBD1 (6 bases). The source material was CD4+ or CD8+ T cells sorted from blood, sampled in a trial of the OX40 agonist ivuxolimab. As DNA, the CDR3 is TGCAGCGTCGGTGAGAGACAGGAGTCCTACGAGCAGTACTTC. This encodes CSVGERQESYEQYF.